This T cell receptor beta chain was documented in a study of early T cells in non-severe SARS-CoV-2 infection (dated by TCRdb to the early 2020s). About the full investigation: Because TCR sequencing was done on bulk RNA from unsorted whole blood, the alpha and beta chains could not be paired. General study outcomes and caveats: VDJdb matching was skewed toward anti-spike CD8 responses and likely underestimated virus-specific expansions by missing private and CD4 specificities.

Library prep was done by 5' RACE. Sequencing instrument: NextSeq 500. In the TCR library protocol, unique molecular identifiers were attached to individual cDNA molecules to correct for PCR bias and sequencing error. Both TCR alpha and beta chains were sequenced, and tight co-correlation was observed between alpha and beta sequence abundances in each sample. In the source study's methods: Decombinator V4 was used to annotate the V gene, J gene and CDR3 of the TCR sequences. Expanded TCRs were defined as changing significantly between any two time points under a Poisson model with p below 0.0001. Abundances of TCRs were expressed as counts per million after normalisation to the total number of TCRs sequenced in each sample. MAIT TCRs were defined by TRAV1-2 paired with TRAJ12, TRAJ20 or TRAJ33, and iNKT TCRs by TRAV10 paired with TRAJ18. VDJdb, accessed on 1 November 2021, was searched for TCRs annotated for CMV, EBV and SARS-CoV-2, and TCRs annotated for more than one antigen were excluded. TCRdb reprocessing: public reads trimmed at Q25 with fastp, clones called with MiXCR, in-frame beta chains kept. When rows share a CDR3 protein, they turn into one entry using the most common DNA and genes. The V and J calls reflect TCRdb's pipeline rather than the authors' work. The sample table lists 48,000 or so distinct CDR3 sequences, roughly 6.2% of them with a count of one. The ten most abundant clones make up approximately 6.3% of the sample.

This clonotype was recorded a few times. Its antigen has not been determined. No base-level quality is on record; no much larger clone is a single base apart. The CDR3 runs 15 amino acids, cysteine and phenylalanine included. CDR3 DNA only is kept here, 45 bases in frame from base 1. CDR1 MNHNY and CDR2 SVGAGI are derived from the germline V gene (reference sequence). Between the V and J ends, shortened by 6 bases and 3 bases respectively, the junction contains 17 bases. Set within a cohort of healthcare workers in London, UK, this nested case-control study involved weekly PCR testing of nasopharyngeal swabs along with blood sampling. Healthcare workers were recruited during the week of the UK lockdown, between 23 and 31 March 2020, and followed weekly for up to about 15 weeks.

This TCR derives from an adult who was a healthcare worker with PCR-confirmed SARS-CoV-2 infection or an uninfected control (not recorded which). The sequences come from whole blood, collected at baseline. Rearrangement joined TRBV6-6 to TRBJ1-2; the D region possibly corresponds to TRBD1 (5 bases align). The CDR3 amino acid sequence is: CASRGEGSFHYGYTF. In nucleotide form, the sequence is TGTGCCAGCAGGGGGGAAGGCAGTTTCCACTATGGCTACACCTTC.